The 7 T cell receptor beta chains below all came from one sample that was sequenced in a study of blood T cell repertoires in COVID-19. TCRdb's copy holds only in-frame clones and misses some; the assay was immunoSEQ multiplex PCR. Found here are 200,000 to 250,000 clones, roughly 80% of them singletons; the top ten hold 8% to 13%. Sequenced sample: peripheral blood. These receptors were taken from an elderly woman with acute or convalescent COVID-19.

The chain has TRBV29-1 and TRBJ2-7; 8 positions match TRBD1. The germline CDR1 and CDR2 sequences are SQVTM and ANQGSEA. With V trimmed by 4 bases and J by 6 bases, 8 bases remained unmatched. The length of the CDR3 is 13 residues. The DNA of the CDR3 is TGCAGCGTTGGATTGGACAGGGAAACCGAGCAGTACTTC. It codes for CSVGLDRETEQYF.

The rearrangement joins TRBV28 to TRBJ1-2, with TRBD1 matching over 7 bases. CDR1 is MDHEN and CDR2 is SYDVKM in the germline V gene. The ends lost 7 bases at V and 4 bases at J; junction bases unmatched: 9. This CDR3 has 14 residues. CDR3: CASITSGQIYGYTF. CDR3 coding DNA: TGTGCCAGCATCACCTCGGGACAGATCTATGGCTACACCTTC.

The chain is built from TRBV30 and TRBJ1-3, with D unresolved. V lost 0 bases, J lost 3 bases, and 6 bases lay in between. In germline, CDR1 is GTSNPN, CDR2 SVGIG (reference sequence). This CDR3 has 13 amino acids. CDR3 residues: CAWSVHSGNTIYF. The DNA of the CDR3 is TGTGCCTGGAGTGTACACAGTGGAAACACCATATATTTT.

The V call is TRBV5-6, the J call TRBJ2-7; 8 bases are a match to TRBD1. V trimming: 2 bases; J trimming: 6 bases; junction bases outside the gene matches: 10. The CDR3 sequence is 15 residues long. Germline V lookup: CDR1 SGHDT, CDR2 YYEEEE. CDR3 sequence (DNA): TGTGCCAGCAGCTTAGTGGGACAGGTTACGGGCGAGCAGTACTTC. Its protein product is CASSLVGQVTGEQYF.

Points on this clone: The junction departs from germline at one end; a sequencing error may be responsible. This rearrangement joins TRBV6-2 or TRBV6-3 to TRBJ2-2; 8 bases align to TRBD1. This CDR3 spans 17 amino acids. CDR1 is MNHEY and CDR2 is SVGEGT in the germline V gene. The CDR3 is CASSYSIRDRNTRELFF. In DNA, the CDR3 is TGTGCCAGCAGTTACTCGATCCGGGACAGGAACACCAGGGAGCTGTTTTTT.

V and J are TRBV7-3 and TRBJ2-1, with 7 positions matching TRBD1. CDR3 length: 12 amino acids. Germline V lookup: CDR1 SGHTA, CDR2 FQGTGA. With 5 bases clipped from V and 10 bases from J, the junction kept 5 bases outside the gene matches. CDR3 sequence: CASSELGGEQFF. CDR3 bases: TGTGCCAGCAGCGAACTAGGGGGCGAGCAGTTCTTC.

The table lists this clone with a count of one. The V call is TRBV6-5, the J call TRBJ1-2, with D maybe TRBD1 (5 bases). This CDR3 has 14 amino acids. Trimming shortened V by 6 bases and J by 4 bases, and 15 bases separated the two germline ends. Germline CDR1 reads MNHEY; CDR2 reads SVGAGI. CDR3 sequence (DNA): TGTGCCAGCAGCCAGCGGGGGGGGTCCTATGGCTACACCTTC. Residues: CASSQRGGSYGYTF.